This TCR beta chain is drawn from a study of control samples from healthy donors and cancer patients. Measured with immunoSEQ multiplex PCR; TCRdb has only the in-frame clones, and not every one. The sample yields about 40,000 clones, around 90% seen once. The V gene's germline CDR1 is LNHDA and CDR2 SQIVND (reference sequence). The CDR3 has 15 residues. Trimming pared 5 bases from V and 4 bases from J, leaving 16 bases between. The TCR originated in a woman in her forties or fifties in good health. Specimen: blood. The rearrangement uses TRBV19 and TRBJ2-3; D assignment may be TRBD1 or TRBD2 (5 bases each). CDR3: CASSLRWGKADTQYF. The CDR3 bases are TGTGCCAGTAGTCTACGTTGGGGGAAAGCAGATACGCAGTATTTT.